These T cell receptor beta chains were read from a single sample in a study of tumor-infiltrating lymphocytes in primary liver carcinoma. Via MiXCR, TCRdb re-called the multiplex PCR reads, giving one row per CDR3 protein. This sample has about 310,000 distinct CDR3 sequences, with about 60% found just once. The sequenced sample was peripheral blood. These receptor sequences come from a man in his forties or fifties with primary liver carcinoma and hepatitis B virus infection. Both conserved end residues are part of each CDR3. The order of the fields is D gene, clone size, V gene, J gene, CDR3 protein, CDR3 DNA. A D gene is named only where the DNA matches it firmly. Where a row states a size, it is once, few, many or the class of an expanded clone; other rows omit it.

>-|-|TRBV12-3/TRBV12-4|TRBJ1-6
CVSSLGGNLPLHF
TGTGTCAGCTCATTGGGGGGGAACTTACCCCTCCACTTT
>-|-|TRBV5-1|TRBJ2-3
CASSLSVYTDMQYF
TGCGCCAGCAGCTTGTCGGTATACACAGATATGCAGTACTTT
>TRBD2|many|TRBV7-9|TRBJ2-1
CASSDGLAGVDEQFF
TGTGCCAGCAGCGACGGACTAGCGGGAGTGGATGAGCAGTTCTTC
>TRBD2|-|TRBV28|TRBJ2-3
CASSSASGFTDTQYF
TGTGCCAGCAGTTCAGCTAGCGGCTTCACAGATACGCAGTATTTT
>TRBD2|few|TRBV5-1|TRBJ2-2
CASSSGLTGAGELFF
TGCGCCAGCAGCTCGGGACTAACGGGAGCCGGGGAGCTGTTTTTT
>TRBD2|once|TRBV29-1|TRBJ2-1
CSVSGTSGGPSYNEQFF
TGCAGCGTTTCCGGGACTAGCGGGGGACCCTCCTACAATGAGCAGTTCTTC
>TRBD2|-|TRBV5-4|TRBJ2-3
CATQWGEGPDTQYF
TGTGCCACCCAGTGGGGGGAGGGGCCAGATACGCAGTATTTT
>-|-|TRBV19|TRBJ2-1
CASSIFRSSYNEQFF
TGTGCCAGTAGTATTTTTCGGAGTTCCTACAATGAGCAGTTCTTC
>-|-|TRBV11-1|TRBJ2-1
CSSSLGWDEQFF
TGTAGCAGCAGCTTAGGGTGGGATGAGCAGTTCTTC
>TRBD1|many|TRBV6-5|TRBJ2-3
CASSLRTGSDTQYF
TGTGCCAGCAGTCTAAGGACAGGGTCAGATACGCAGTATTTT
>-|-|TRBV5-1|TRBJ2-7
CASSPAGMYEQYF
TGCGCCAGCAGCCCGGCAGGGATGTACGAGCAGTACTTC
>TRBD1|-|TRBV29-1|TRBJ1-4
CSVEPKDRGLEKQFF
TGCAGCGTTGAACCCAAGGACAGGGGGTTAGAAAAACAATTTTTT
>-|-|TRBV7-9|TRBJ2-3
CASSPPVSDTQYF
TGTGCCAGCAGCCCTCCGGTGAGCGATACGCAGTATTTT
>-|-|TRBV28|TRBJ2-5
CASVGWRQETQYF
TGTGCCAGTGTCGGCTGGCGACAAGAGACCCAGTACTTC
>-|many|TRBV5-5|TRBJ2-5
CASSLDRASETQYF
TGTGCCAGCAGCTTGGACAGGGCCTCGGAGACCCAGTACTTC
>-|-|TRBV30|TRBJ2-1
CAWSAPETGVNEQFF
TGTGCCTGGAGTGCCCCCGAGACCGGCGTCAATGAGCAGTTCTTC
>TRBD1|-|TRBV7-9|TRBJ2-5
CASSGTGSGETQYF
TGTGCCAGCAGCGGGACAGGGTCGGGGGAGACCCAGTACTTC
>-|-|TRBV5-5|TRBJ2-1
CASSPSPGGDSYNEQFF
TGTGCCAGCAGCCCCTCCCCAGGGGGGGACTCCTACAATGAGCAGTTCTTC
>-|-|TRBV5-4|TRBJ2-6
CASSLDSSGANFLTF
TGTGCCAGCAGCCTTGACAGCTCTGGGGCCAACTTCCTGACTTTC
>-|many|TRBV5-6|TRBJ2-1
CASSRGSENEQFF
TGTGCCAGCAGCCGAGGGTCGGAAAATGAGCAGTTCTTC
>TRBD1|few|TRBV5-6|TRBJ2-3
CASSTSGTGFTDTQYF
TGTGCCAGCAGCACCTCGGGGACAGGGTTCACAGATACGCAGTATTTT
>TRBD2|-|TRBV11-2|TRBJ2-7
CASSSWSGRGLHVQYF
TGTGCCAGCAGCTCGTGGAGCGGGAGGGGTCTCCACGTGCAGTACTTC